The clone carrying this T cell receptor beta chain was detected many times. The antigen remains unidentified. One end of the junction varies from germline; a read error may be responsible. This sample was included in a study of T cell repertoires in cytomegalovirus infection. Study-level background: Public TCR beta signatures marked donors with CMV infection and the matching HLA. Study-level results: HLA-C-restricted TCR beta clonotypes specific for CMV led the ex vivo response. Cumulative frequency (of public TCR beta family members) identified carriers of CMV plus the relevant HLA.

TCRdb processed the reads anew with MiXCR; each CDR3 protein has one entry. This table holds approximately 73,000 distinct CDR3 sequences, around 42% found once. The specimen was CD8+ T cells from cultured PBMCs, collected from culture after CMV antigen stimulation. This receptor was taken from a human donor in good health (CMV status not recorded). Some clones in this sample may be carry-over from other donors' samples.

CDR3 nucleotide sequence: TGTGCCAGCAGCCTAGCAGAGGCTCTTGAGAACTATGGCTACACCTTC. Amino acids: CASSLAEALENYGYTF. The V call is TRBV7-2, the J call TRBJ1-2; D remains unclear. This CDR3 has 16 residues. From germline, CDR1 is SGHTA and CDR2 FQGNSA. Full variable domain (missing parts from reference TRBV7-2 and TRBJ1-2): GAGVSQSPSNKVTEKGKDVELRCDPISGHTALYWYRQSLGQGLEFLIYFQGNSAPDKSGLPSDRFSAERTGGSVSTLTIQRTQQEDSAVYLCASSLAEALENYGYTFGSGTRLTVV.